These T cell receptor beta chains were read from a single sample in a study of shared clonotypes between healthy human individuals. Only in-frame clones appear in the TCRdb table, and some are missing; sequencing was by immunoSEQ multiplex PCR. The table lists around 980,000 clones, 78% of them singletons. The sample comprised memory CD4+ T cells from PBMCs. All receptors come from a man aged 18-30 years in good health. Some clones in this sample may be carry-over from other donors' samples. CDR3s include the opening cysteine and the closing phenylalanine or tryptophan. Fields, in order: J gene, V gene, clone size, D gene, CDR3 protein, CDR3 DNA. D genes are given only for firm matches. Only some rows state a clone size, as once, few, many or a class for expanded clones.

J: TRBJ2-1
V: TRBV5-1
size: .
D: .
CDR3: CASSLRSATRNNEQFF
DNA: TGCGCCAGCAGCCTCCGGTCTGCTACGCGGAACAATGAGCAGTTCTTC

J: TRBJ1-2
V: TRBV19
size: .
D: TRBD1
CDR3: CASSLDREGGYTF
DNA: TGTGCCAGTAGCCTCGACAGGGAGGGAGGCTACACCTTC

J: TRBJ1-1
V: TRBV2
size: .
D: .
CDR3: CASSGDQREAFF
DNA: TGTGCCTCCTCAGGGGACCAGAGGGAAGCTTTCTTT

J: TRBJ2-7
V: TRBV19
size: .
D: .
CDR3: CASSSDSSYEQYF
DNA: TGTGCCAGTTCTAGCGACAGCTCCTACGAGCAGTACTTC

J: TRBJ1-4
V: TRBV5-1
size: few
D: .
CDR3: CASSLNQQGYSSEKLFF
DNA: TGCGCCAGCAGCTTAAATCAACAGGGTTATTCGAGTGAAAAACTGTTTTTT

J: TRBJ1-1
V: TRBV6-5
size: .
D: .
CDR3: CASSRSRGNTEAFF
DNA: TGTGCCAGCAGCCGAAGCAGGGGGAACACTGAAGCTTTCTTT

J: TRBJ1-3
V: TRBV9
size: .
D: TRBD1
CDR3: CASSVSGGAGNTIYF
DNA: TGTGCCAGCAGCGTATCAGGGGGGGCTGGAAACACCATATATTTT

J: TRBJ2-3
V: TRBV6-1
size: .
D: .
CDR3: CASRDYTDTQYF
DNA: TGTGCCAGCAGAGATTACACAGATACGCAGTATTTT

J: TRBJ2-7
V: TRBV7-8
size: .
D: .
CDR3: CASSFRAEQYF
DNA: TGTGCCAGCAGCTTCAGGGCCGAGCAGTACTTC

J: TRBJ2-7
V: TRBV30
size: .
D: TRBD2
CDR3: CAWNGRDEQYF
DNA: TGTGCCTGGAACGGGAGGGACGAGCAGTACTTC

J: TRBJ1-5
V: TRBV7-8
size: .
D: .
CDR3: CASSLVGRSNQPQHF
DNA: TGTGCCAGCAGCTTAGTCGGCAGATCCAATCAGCCCCAGCATTTT

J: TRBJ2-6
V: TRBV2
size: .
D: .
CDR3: CATGKASPGANVLTF
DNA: TGTGCCACTGGAAAGGCTTCCCCTGGGGCCAACGTCCTGACTTTC

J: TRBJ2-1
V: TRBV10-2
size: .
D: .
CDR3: CASSEWGLTFSEQFF
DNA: TGCGCCAGCAGTGAGTGGGGGCTTACATTCAGTGAGCAGTTCTTC

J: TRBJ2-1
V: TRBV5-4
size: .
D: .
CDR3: CASSWGRDWYNEQFF
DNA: TGTGCCAGCAGCTGGGGGCGGGATTGGTACAATGAGCAGTTCTTC

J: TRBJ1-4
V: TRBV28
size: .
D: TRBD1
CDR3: CASSPPKTGTGPNEKLFF
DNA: TGTGCCAGCAGTCCCCCAAAGACCGGGACAGGGCCTAATGAAAAACTGTTTTTT

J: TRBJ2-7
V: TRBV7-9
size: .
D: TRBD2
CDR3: CASSLEALAGESTREQYF
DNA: TGTGCCAGCAGCTTAGAGGCCCTAGCGGGAGAGTCGACTCGCGAGCAGTACTTC

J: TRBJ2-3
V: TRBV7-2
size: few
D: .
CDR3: CASSLPGGTDTQYF
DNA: TGTGCCAGCAGCTTACCAGGGGGCACAGATACGCAGTATTTT

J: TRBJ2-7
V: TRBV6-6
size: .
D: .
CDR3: CASTPRGNHEQYF
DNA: TGTGCCAGCACCCCCCGGGGGAACCACGAGCAGTACTTC

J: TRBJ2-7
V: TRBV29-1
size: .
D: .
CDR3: CSVGQPTGGYEQYF
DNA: TGCAGCGTTGGCCAACCTACAGGAGGCTACGAGCAGTACTTC

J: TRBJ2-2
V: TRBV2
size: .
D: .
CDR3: CASSEALLGTGELFF
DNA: TGTGCCAGCAGTGAAGCGCTTCTCGGAACCGGGGAGCTGTTTTTT

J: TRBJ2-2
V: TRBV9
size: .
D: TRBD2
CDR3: CASSAGLAEGELFF
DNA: TGTGCCAGCAGCGCGGGACTAGCAGAGGGGGAGCTGTTTTTT

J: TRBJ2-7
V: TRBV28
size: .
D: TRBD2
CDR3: CASSLLGLGSSYEQYF
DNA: TGTGCCAGCAGTTTATTGGGACTAGGGAGCTCCTACGAGCAGTACTTC

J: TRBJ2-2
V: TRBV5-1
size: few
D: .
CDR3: CASTMQAGSAGELFF
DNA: TGCGCCAGCACGATGCAGGCGGGTTCTGCCGGGGAGCTGTTTTTT

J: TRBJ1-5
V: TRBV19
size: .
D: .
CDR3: CATGIDSNQPQHF
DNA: TGTGCCACAGGAATTGATAGCAATCAGCCCCAGCATTTT

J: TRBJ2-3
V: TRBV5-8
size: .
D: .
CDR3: CASSLGLLDAKGTDTQYF
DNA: TGTGCCAGCAGCTTAGGTCTTCTGGACGCAAAAGGAACAGATACGCAGTATTTT

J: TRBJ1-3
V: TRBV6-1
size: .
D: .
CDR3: CASSFTQGSGNTIYF
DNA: TGTGCCAGCAGCTTCACACAGGGCTCTGGAAACACCATATATTTT

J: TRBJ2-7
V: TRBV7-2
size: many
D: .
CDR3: CASSPVLAGAGEQYF
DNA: TGTGCCAGCAGTCCAGTACTAGCCGGAGCGGGCGAGCAGTACTTC

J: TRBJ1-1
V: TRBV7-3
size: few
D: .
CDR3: CASSQLENTEAFF
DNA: TGTGCCAGCAGCCAACTGGAGAACACTGAAGCTTTCTTT

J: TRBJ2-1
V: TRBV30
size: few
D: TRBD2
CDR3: CAWSGGLASNEQFF
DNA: TGTGCCTGGAGTGGGGGACTAGCGAGCAATGAGCAGTTCTTC

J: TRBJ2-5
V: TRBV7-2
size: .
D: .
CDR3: CASSPLMEAFASETQYF
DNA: TGTGCCAGCAGCCCACTGATGGAGGCCTTTGCGTCGGAGACCCAGTACTTC

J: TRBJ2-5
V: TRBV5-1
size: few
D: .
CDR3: CASSSDSGETQYF
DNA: TGCGCCAGCAGCTCGGACAGTGGGGAGACCCAGTACTTC

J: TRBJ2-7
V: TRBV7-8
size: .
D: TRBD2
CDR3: CASSPPGTTYEQYF
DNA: TGTGCCAGCAGCCCCCCCGGGACTACGTACGAGCAGTACTTC

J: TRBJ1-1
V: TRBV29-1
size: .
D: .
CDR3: CSVTGMNTEAFF
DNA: TGCAGCGTTACCGGTATGAACACTGAAGCTTTCTTT

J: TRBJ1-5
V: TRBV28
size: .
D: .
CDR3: CASSPGGLSAGQPQHF
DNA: TGTGCCAGCAGCCCTGGAGGCCTATCGGCGGGTCAGCCCCAGCATTTT

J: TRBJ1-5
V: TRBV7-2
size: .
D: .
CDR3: CASSFQRGSNQPQHF
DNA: TGTGCCAGCAGCTTCCAAAGAGGGAGCAATCAGCCCCAGCATTTT

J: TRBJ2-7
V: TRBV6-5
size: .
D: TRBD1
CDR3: CATRQGAYEQYF
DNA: TGTGCCACCCGACAGGGCGCCTACGAGCAGTACTTC

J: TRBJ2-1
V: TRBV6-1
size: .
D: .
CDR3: CASSEGGPPNEQFF
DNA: TGTGCCAGCAGTGAAGGGGGACCGCCGAATGAGCAGTTCTTC

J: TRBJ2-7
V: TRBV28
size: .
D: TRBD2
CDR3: CASIPRFGGSSYEQYF
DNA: TGTGCCAGCATCCCTCGTTTTGGCGGGAGCTCCTACGAGCAGTACTTC

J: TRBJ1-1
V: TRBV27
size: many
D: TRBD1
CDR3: CASSLSGTGANTEAFF
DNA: TGTGCCAGCAGTTTATCCGGGACAGGGGCGAACACTGAAGCTTTCTTT

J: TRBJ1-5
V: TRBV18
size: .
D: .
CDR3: CASSPMDIAGQPQHF
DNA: TGTGCCAGCTCACCGATGGACATTGCCGGTCAGCCCCAGCATTTT

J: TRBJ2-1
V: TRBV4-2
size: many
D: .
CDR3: CASSQENGRKNEQFF
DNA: TGTGCCAGCAGCCAAGAGAACGGGAGAAAGAATGAGCAGTTCTTC

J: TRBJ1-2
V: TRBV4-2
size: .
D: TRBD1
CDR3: CASSQDLTEGARYGYTF
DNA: TGTGCCAGCAGCCAAGATTTGACGGAGGGGGCGCGGTATGGCTACACCTTC

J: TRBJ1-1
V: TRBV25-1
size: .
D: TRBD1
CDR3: CASSGGTGKAFF
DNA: TGTGCCAGCAGTGGTGGGACAGGCAAAGCTTTCTTT

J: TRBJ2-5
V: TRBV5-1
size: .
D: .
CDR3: CASSLPGDRETQYF
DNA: TGCGCCAGCAGCTTGCCGGGGGACCGAGAGACCCAGTACTTC

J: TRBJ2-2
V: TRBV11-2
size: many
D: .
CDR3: CASFSLGAGELFF
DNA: TGTGCCAGCTTCTCCTTGGGTGCCGGGGAGCTGTTTTTT

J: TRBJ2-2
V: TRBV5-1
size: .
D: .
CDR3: CASSLVRGDAELFF
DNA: TGCGCCAGCAGCTTGGTTCGTGGGGACGCTGAGCTGTTTTTT

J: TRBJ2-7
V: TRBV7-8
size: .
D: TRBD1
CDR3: CASSLGPLGTVSYEQYF
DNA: TGTGCCAGCAGCTTAGGGCCCCTCGGGACAGTCTCCTACGAGCAGTACTTC

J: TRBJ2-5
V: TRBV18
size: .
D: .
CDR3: CASSPPSRTQETQYF
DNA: TGTGCCAGCTCACCACCGTCGCGGACCCAAGAGACCCAGTACTTC

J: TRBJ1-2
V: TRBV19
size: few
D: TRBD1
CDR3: CASMNRDRPNYGYTF
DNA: TGTGCCAGCATGAACCGGGACAGACCAAACTATGGCTACACCTTC

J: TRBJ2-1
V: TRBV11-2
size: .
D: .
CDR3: CASSPGGGLGGEQFF
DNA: TGTGCCAGCAGCCCCGGGGGAGGCCTCGGTGGTGAGCAGTTCTTC

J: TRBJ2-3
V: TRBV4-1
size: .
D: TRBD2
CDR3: CASSQDQGLAGGWLADTQYF
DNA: TGCGCCAGCAGCCAAGATCAGGGACTAGCGGGAGGGTGGTTGGCAGATACGCAGTATTTT

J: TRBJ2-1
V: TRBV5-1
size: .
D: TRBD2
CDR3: CASTPLAGGVNEQFF
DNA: TGCGCCAGCACCCCACTAGCGGGAGGAGTTAATGAGCAGTTCTTC

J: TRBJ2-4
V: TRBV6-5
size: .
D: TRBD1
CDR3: CASGEGQSKNIQYF
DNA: TGTGCCAGCGGCGAGGGACAGAGCAAAAACATTCAGTACTTC

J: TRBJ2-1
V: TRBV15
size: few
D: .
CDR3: CATSRGQIDEQFF
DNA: TGTGCCACCAGCAGAGGACAGATCGATGAGCAGTTCTTC

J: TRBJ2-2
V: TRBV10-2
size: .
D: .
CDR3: CATTSGGSANTGELFF
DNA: TGCGCCACCACATCAGGGGGGAGTGCGAACACCGGGGAGCTGTTTTTT

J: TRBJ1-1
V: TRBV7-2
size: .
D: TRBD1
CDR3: CASSRGQGGNTEAFF
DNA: TGTGCCAGCAGCCGTGGACAGGGGGGGAACACTGAAGCTTTCTTT

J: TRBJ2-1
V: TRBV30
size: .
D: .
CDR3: CAWSVKGGQDEQFF
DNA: TGTGCCTGGAGTGTGAAGGGGGGGCAGGATGAGCAGTTCTTC